The clone carrying this T cell receptor (beta chain) is a singleton in its sample. Antigen: not known. The data are from a study of T cell repertoires in cytomegalovirus infection. Study-wide background: Public TCR beta signature analysis indicated the presence of both CMV infection and matching HLA type.

Study-wide results and caveats: Dominating the ex vivo response were TCR beta clonotypes that were CMV-specific and HLA-C-restricted.

This CDR3 spans 12 amino acids. Looked up from germline, CDR1 is GTSNPN and CDR2 is SVGIG (reference sequence). One entry per CDR3 protein results from TCRdb running MiXCR on the reads. The data contain 250,000 to 350,000 distinct CDR3 sequences, about a quarter of them singletons. The TCR was taken from a human donor in good health (CMV status not recorded). Some clones in this sample may be carry-over from other donors' samples. The V gene is TRBV30, the J gene TRBJ2-7; D not resolved. Sequencing was done on a sample of PBMCs. CDR3 sequence reads: CATLGHASEQYF. In nucleotides, the CDR3 is TGTGCTACCCTGGGTCACGCCTCCGAGCAGTACTTC.